This entry lists 24 T cell receptor beta chains sequenced from one sample in a study of blood T cell repertoires in COVID-19. Data came from immunoSEQ multiplex PCR; TCRdb stores just in-frame clones and leaves some out. Of roughly 32,000 clones in the sample, approximately 86% were seen once. What was sequenced was peripheral blood. The receptors shown here come from a woman of 80 years or more with active or convalescent COVID-19.

The chain recombines TRBV7-2 with TRBJ2-1; D is perhaps TRBD1 (7 bases). This CDR3 is 16 amino acids long. With 5 bases removed from V and 8 bases from J, the gap between germline ends came to 22 bases. Germline CDR1 SGHTA, CDR2 FQGNSA. CDR3: CASSPGGLGRFDEQFF. In nucleotides, the CDR3 is TGTGCCAGCAGCCCAGGGGGGCTTGGGAGGTTCGATGAGCAGTTCTTC.

The chain employs TRBV29-1 and TRBJ2-1, with D possibly matching TRBD1 (5 bases). Between the trimmed V and J ends, which lost 5 bases and 4 bases, there was a span of 15 bases. Germline CDR1 reads SQVTM; CDR2 reads ANQGSEA. The CDR3 contains 14 residues. CDR3 nucleotide sequence: TGCAGCGTTTGGGGCCCCCTAAATTACAATGAGCAGTTCTTC. Translating it yields CSVWGPLNYNEQFF.

The chain has TRBV18 and TRBJ1-1; TRBD1 matches at 9 bases. The V and J ends lost 6 bases and 3 bases, in that order; junction bases with no gene match: 8. The CDR3 length is 15 residues. Germline-derived CDR1 and CDR2 are KGHSH and LQKENI. DNA of the CDR3: TGTGCCAGCTCCCAGCGGACAGGGGAGTACACTGAAGCTTTCTTT. Protein: CASSQRTGEYTEAFF. Full variable domain (missing parts from reference TRBV18 and TRBJ1-1): NAGVMQNPRHLVRRRGQEARLRCSPMKGHSHVYWYRQLPEEGLKFMVYLQKENIIDESGMPKERFSAEFPKEGPSILRIQQVVRGDSAAYFCASSQRTGEYTEAFFGQGTRLTVV.

The gene calls are TRBV13 and TRBJ2-1, with D unresolved. The CDR3 loop spans 12 amino acids. CDR1 PRHDT and CDR2 FYEKMQ come from the germline V gene (reference sequence). V was cut by 1 base and J by 7 bases, with 5 bases left in between. CDR3 DNA: TGTGCCAGCAGCTTAGCAGGTAATGAGCAGTTCTTC. Translation: CASSLAGNEQFF.

In its sample, this clone was seen a few times. This rearrangement joins TRBV27 to TRBJ2-7; TRBD1 is a possible D gene (6 bases). The V gene's germline CDR1 is MNHEY and CDR2 SMNVEV (reference sequence). The CDR3 is 15 residues long. With 3 bases removed from V and 6 bases from J, the gap between germline ends came to 18 bases. In DNA, the CDR3 is TGTGCCAGCAGTTTCCAAATAGGACAGTTAAGCGAGCAGTACTTC. Translation gives CASSFQIGQLSEQYF.

CDR3 DNA sequence: TGTGCCTGGAGTGTCTTGGCCAGGGGGAACGGCTACACCTTC. Translated: CAWSVLARGNGYTF. The chain recombines TRBV30 with TRBJ1-2; 7 nucleotides line up with TRBD1. The CDR3 extends over 14 amino acids. Germline values: CDR1 GTSNPN, CDR2 SVGIG (reference sequence). V dropped 0 bases and J dropped 8; count of bases not matched to a gene: 9.

The chain combines TRBV6-2 or TRBV6-3 with TRBJ2-7, with D maybe TRBD2 (6 bases). CDR1 and CDR2 from the germline V gene are MNHEY and SVGEGT. Between the trimmed V and J ends, which lost 5 bases and 4 bases, there was a span of 15 bases. CDR3 length equals 14 residues. This CDR3 reads CASSAGLGSYEQYF. The CDR3, as DNA: TGTGCCAGCAGTGCGGGACTGGGATCGTACGAGCAGTACTTC.

The V call is TRBV9, the J call TRBJ1-3; possible D gene TRBD1, 6 bases. V was pared by 4 bases and J by 8 bases, with 22 bases between. CDR3 length: 16 residues. Germline V gene data show CDR1 as SGDLS and CDR2 as YYNGEE. CDR3 nucleotide sequence: TGTGCCAGCAGCCCACAACAGGGAAACGGCGGATACACCATATATTTT. Translated, it gives CASSPQQGNGGYTIYF.

This chain uses TRBV7-9 with TRBJ1-5, with D tentatively TRBD1 (5 bases). Trimming pared 4 bases from V and 6 bases from J, leaving 16 bases between. The CDR3 extends over 15 amino acids. CDR1 and CDR2 from the germline V gene are SEHNR and FQNEAQ (reference sequence). This CDR3 is CASSSSGSGGQPQHF. CDR3 DNA sequence: TGTGCCAGCAGCTCCTCGGGCTCGGGGGGTCAGCCCCAGCATTTT. The full variable domain, rest sourced from reference TRBV7-9 and TRBJ1-5, is DTGVSQNPRHKITKRGQNVTFRCDPISEHNRLYWYRQTLGQGPEFLTYFQNEAQLEKSRLLSDRFSAERPKGSFSTLEIQRTEQGDSAMYLCASSSSGSGGQPQHFGDGTRLSIL.

This clone showed up just a few times. The gene calls are TRBV11-3 and TRBJ2-7, with TRBD2 matching 10 bases. Germline CDR1 is SGHNT and CDR2 is YENEEA. V shed 7 bases and J 0 bases; nucleotides not matched to a gene: 9. The CDR3 contains 16 residues. The CDR3 protein is CASTLAGVTSSYEQYF. DNA of the CDR3: TGTGCCAGCACTCTAGCGGGGGTGACGAGCTCCTACGAGCAGTACTTC.

The chain couples TRBV30 to TRBJ1-4; 7 bases agree with TRBD1. The CDR3 covers 17 residues. Germline V gene data show CDR1 as GTSNPN and CDR2 as SVGIG (reference sequence). Losses at the gene ends were 0 bases for V and 5 bases for J; bases not matched to a gene: 12. CDR3 coding DNA: TGTGCCTGGAGTGTACGAGTACTCCGGGACAGCAATGAAAAACTGTTTTTT. Amino acids: CAWSVRVLRDSNEKLFF.

The chain carries TRBV6-2 or TRBV6-3 and TRBJ2-5; 8 nucleotides line up with TRBD2. Germline-derived CDR1 and CDR2 are MNHEY and SVGEGT. J gave up 5 bases and V 6 bases, and 11 bases lay outside the gene matches. CDR3 size: 15 residues. CDR3 DNA: TGTGCCAGCAGCCCCGGGGGAGCGGGAGAGGAGACCCAGTACTTC. This translates into CASSPGGAGEETQYF.

The V and J genes are TRBV30 and TRBJ1-4, with TRBD1 matching over 12 bases. J was trimmed by 7 bases and V by 0 bases; bases with no gene match: 9. The CDR3 has 17 residues. Germline V gives CDR1 GTSNPN, CDR2 SVGIG (reference sequence). CDR3 sequence reads: CAWSVGTGGAGGEKLFF. CDR3 DNA sequence: TGTGCCTGGAGTGTCGGGACAGGGGGCGCAGGAGGTGAAAAACTGTTTTTT.

The chain combines TRBV5-6 with TRBJ1-5, with D unresolved. The length of the CDR3 is 15 residues. The germline V gene has CDR1 SGHDT and CDR2 YYEEEE. V was clipped by 1 base and J by 2 bases, with 10 bases between them. The CDR3 is CASSLMGRGNQPQHF. The CDR3 bases are TGTGCCAGCAGCTTGATGGGCAGAGGCAATCAGCCCCAGCATTTT. Drawing the rest from reference TRBV5-6 and TRBJ1-5, the complete variable domain is DAGVTQSPTHLIKTRGQQVTLRCSPKSGHDTVSWYQQALGQGPQFIFQYYEEEERQRGNFPDRFSGHQFPNYSSELNVNALLLGDSALYLCASSLMGRGNQPQHFGDGTRLSIL.

The chain carries TRBV4-1 and TRBJ2-5, with D maybe TRBD2 (6 bases). CDR3 length: 15 amino acids. V lost 1 base, J lost 2 bases, and 11 bases lay in between. From germline, CDR1 is MGHRA and CDR2 YSYEKL. CDR3 residues: CASSQVGGIQETQYF. In DNA form, the CDR3 reads TGCGCCAGCAGCCAAGTCGGCGGGATTCAAGAGACCCAGTACTTC.

This clone was seen more than once but under ten times. This chain links TRBV19 with TRBJ1-3; TRBD1 is a possible D gene (6 bases). The CDR3 consists of 15 residues. V gave up 3 bases and J gave up 2 bases, with 11 bases separating them. From germline, CDR1 is LNHDA and CDR2 SQIVND (reference sequence). CDR3: CASSIAGEAGNTIYF. The CDR3 DNA reads as TGTGCCAGTAGTATTGCAGGGGAAGCTGGAAACACCATATATTTT.

The chain links TRBV5-1 to TRBJ2-7; 10 bases map to TRBD2. Germline values: CDR1 SGHRS, CDR2 YFSETQ. The CDR3 spans 15 residues. The junction had 3 bases not matched to a gene; V was cut back by 0 bases and J by 3 bases. The CDR3 spells CASSLGLAGVYEQYF. The DNA of the CDR3 is TGCGCCAGCAGCTTGGGGCTAGCGGGGGTCTACGAGCAGTACTTC.

This chain links TRBV10-3 with TRBJ1-2, with D unclear. Germline V gives CDR1 ENHRY, CDR2 SYGVKD. This CDR3 contains 13 residues. Trimming took 6 bases from V and 4 from J, leaving 12 bases between them. The CDR3 protein is CAIRVGGSYGYTF. The CDR3 DNA follows: TGTGCCATCAGGGTAGGAGGGTCCTATGGCTACACCTTC.

The chain couples TRBV7-7 to TRBJ2-1; 7 nucleotides agree with TRBD1. Trimming removed 5 bases from V and 3 bases from J; junction bases left unmatched: 7. The CDR3 consists of 15 residues. Germline-derived CDR1 and CDR2 are SSHAT and FNYEAQ (reference sequence). CDR3 sequence reads: CASSPWGQSYNEQFF. CDR3 coding DNA: TGTGCCAGCAGCCCTTGGGGACAGAGCTACAATGAGCAGTTCTTC.

The rearrangement joins TRBV29-1 to TRBJ1-1, with D perhaps TRBD1 (6 bases). Germline V gene sequence: CDR1 SQVTM, CDR2 ANQGSEA. Between the trimmed V and J ends, which lost 5 bases and 0 bases, there was a span of 10 bases. CDR3 length: 13 amino acids. CDR3 loop: CSVWTALNTEAFF. The CDR3 DNA follows: TGCAGCGTTTGGACAGCGTTGAACACTGAAGCTTTCTTT.

This chain uses TRBV5-1 with TRBJ2-1; D perhaps matches TRBD2 (7 bases). The CDR3 totals 16 residues. The germline V and J ends were trimmed by 4 bases and 3 bases, with 17 bases remaining between them. CDR1 is SGHRS, CDR2 YFSETQ, per germline. The CDR3 DNA sequence: TGCGCCAGCAGCCAAAGGGGGGGAGGAGTCTACAATGAGCAGTTCTTC. Translated, it gives CASSQRGGGVYNEQFF.

The genes are TRBV10-3 and TRBJ1-2; D gene unclear. Germline V lookup: CDR1 ENHRY, CDR2 SYGVKD. V lost 5 bases, J lost 7 bases, and 11 bases lay in between. The CDR3 extends over 12 amino acids. CDR3 protein: CAISPAEAGYTF. The CDR3 DNA is TGTGCCATCAGTCCAGCCGAGGCTGGCTACACCTTC.

This sequence joins TRBV11-1 and TRBJ2-3; 11 bases line up with TRBD2. This CDR3 has 16 amino acids. Unmatched junction bases numbered 8, after V lost 7 bases and J lost 2 bases. Germline V CDR1 and CDR2: SGHAT, FQDESV (reference sequence). The DNA of the CDR3 is TGTGCCAGCACCCCCGGGACTAGCGGTCACACAGATACGCAGTATTTT. This codes for CASTPGTSGHTDTQYF.

As concerns this clone: The identical CDR3 is also encoded by other nucleotide sequences in the sample. The chain is built from TRBV29-1 and TRBJ2-3; 11 bases match TRBD2. This CDR3 contains 14 residues. The V gene end was trimmed by 7 bases and the J gene end by 1 base; junction bases not matched to a gene: 4. CDR1 is SQVTM, CDR2 ANQGSEA, per germline. The DNA of the CDR3 is TGCAGCGGTCTAGCGGGAGGTCGCACAGATACGCAGTATTTT. It is translated as CSGLAGGRTDTQYF.